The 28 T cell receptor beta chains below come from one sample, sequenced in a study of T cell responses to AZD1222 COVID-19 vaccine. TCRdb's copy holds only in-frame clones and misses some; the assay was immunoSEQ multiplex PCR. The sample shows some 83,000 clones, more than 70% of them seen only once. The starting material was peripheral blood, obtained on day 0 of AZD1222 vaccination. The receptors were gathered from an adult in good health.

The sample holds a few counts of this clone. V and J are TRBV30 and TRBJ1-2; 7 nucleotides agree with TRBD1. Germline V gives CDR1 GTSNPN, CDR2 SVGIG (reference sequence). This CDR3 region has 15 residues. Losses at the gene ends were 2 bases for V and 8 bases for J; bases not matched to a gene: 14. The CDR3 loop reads CAWSRDRVKGPGYTF. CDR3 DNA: TGTGCCTGGAGTCGTGACAGGGTAAAAGGTCCGGGCTACACCTTC.

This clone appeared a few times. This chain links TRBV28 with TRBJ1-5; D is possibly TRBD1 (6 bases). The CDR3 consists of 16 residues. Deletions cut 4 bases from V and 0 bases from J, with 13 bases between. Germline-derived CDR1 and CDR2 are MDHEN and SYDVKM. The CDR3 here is CASSSPDRHSNQPQHF. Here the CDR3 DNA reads TGTGCCAGCAGTTCTCCCGACAGGCATAGCAATCAGCCCCAGCATTTT.

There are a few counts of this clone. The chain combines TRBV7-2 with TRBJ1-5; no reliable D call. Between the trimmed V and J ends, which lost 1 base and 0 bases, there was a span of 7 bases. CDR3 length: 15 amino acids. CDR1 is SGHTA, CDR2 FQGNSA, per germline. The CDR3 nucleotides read TGTGCCAGCAGCTTAGTGCCAAATAGCAATCAGCCCCAGCATTTT. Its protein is CASSLVPNSNQPQHF. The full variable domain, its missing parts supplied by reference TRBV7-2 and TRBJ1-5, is GAGVSQSPSNKVTEKGKDVELRCDPISGHTALYWYRQSLGQGLEFLIYFQGNSAPDKSGLPSDRFSAERTGGSVSTLTIQRTQQEDSAVYLCASSLVPNSNQPQHFGDGTRLSIL.

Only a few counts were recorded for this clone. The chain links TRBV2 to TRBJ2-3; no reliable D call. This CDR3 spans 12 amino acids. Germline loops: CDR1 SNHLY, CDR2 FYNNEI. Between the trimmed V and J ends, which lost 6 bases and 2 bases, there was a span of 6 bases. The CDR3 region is CASSEITDTQYF. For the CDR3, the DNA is TGTGCCAGCAGCGAAATCACAGATACGCAGTATTTT.

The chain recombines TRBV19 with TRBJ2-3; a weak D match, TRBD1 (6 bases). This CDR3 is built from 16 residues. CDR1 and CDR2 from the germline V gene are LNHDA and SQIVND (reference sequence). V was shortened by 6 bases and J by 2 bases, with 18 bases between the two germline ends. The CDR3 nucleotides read TGTGCCAGTAGCCCACTTGGGGCAGGGGCCACAGATACGCAGTATTTT. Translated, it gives CASSPLGAGATDTQYF.

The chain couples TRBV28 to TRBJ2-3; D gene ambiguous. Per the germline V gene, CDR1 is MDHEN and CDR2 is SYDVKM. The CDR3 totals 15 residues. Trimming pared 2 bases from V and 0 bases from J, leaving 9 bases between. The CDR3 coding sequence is TGTGCCAGCAGTTTAGTTCGGGTTAGCACAGATACGCAGTATTTT. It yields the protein CASSLVRVSTDTQYF.

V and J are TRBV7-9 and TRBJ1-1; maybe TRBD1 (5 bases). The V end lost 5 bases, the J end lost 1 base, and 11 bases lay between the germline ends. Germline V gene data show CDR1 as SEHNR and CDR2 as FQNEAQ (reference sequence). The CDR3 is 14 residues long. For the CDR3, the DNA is TGTGCCAGCAGCATAGGACAAAGGAACACTGAAGCTTTCTTT. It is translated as CASSIGQRNTEAFF.

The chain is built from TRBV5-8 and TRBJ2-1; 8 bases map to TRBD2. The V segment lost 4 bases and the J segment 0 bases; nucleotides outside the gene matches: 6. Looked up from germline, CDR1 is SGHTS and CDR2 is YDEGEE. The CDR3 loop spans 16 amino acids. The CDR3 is CASSAGAGGSYNEQFF. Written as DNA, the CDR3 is TGTGCCAGCAGCGCTGGGGCGGGGGGCTCCTACAATGAGCAGTTCTTC.

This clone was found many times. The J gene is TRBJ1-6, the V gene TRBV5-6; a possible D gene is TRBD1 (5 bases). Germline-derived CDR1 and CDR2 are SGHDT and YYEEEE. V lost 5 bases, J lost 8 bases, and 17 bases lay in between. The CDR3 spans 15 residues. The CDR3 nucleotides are TGTGCCAGCAGTAGGCAGGGTAGGAGGGATTCACCCCTCCACTTT. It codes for CASSRQGRRDSPLHF. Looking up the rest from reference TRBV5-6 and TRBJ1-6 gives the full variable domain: DAGVTQSPTHLIKTRGQQVTLRCSPKSGHDTVSWYQQALGQGPQFIFQYYEEEERQRGNFPDRFSGHQFPNYSSELNVNALLLGDSALYLCASSRQGRRDSPLHFGNGTRLTVT.

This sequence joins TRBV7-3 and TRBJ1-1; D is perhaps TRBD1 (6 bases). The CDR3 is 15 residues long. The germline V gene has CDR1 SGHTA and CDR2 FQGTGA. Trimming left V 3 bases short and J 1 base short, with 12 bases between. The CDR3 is CASSLVGTPNTEAFF. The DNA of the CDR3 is TGTGCCAGCAGCTTGGTGGGGACACCGAACACTGAAGCTTTCTTT.

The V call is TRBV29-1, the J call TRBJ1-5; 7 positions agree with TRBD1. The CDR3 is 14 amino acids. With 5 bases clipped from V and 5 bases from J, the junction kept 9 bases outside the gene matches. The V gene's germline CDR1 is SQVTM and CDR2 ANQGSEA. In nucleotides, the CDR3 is TGCAGCGTTTCAGGGGACAGAGACGATCAGCCCCAGCATTTT. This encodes CSVSGDRDDQPQHF. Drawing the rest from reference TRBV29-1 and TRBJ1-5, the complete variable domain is SAVISQKPSRDICQRGTSLTIQCQVDSQVTMMFWYRQQPGQSLTLIATANQGSEATYESGFVIDKFPISRPNLTFSTLTVSNMSPEDSSIYLCSVSGDRDDQPQHFGDGTRLSIL.

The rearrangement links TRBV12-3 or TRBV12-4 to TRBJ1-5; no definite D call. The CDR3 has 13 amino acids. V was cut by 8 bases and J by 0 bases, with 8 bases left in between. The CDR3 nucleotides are TGTGCCAGCGGGCTATTTAGCAATCAGCCCCAGCATTTT. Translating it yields CASGLFSNQPQHF.

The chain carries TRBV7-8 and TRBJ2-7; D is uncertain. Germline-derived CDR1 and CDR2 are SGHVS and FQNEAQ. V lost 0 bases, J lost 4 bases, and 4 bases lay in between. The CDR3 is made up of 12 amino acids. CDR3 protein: CASSLARYEQYF. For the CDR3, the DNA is TGTGCCAGCAGCTTAGCGCGGTACGAGCAGTACTTC.

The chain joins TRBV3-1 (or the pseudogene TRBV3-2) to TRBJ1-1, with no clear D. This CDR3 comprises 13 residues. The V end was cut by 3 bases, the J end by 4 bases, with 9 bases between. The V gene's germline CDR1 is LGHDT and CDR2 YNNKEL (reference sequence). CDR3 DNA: TGTGCCAGCAGCCATATGGAGGTCACTGAAGCTTTCTTT. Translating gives CASSHMEVTEAFF.

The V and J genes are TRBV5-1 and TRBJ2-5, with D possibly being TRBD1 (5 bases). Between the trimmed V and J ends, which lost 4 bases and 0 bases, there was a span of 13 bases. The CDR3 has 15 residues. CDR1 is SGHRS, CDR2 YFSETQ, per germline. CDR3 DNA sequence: TGCGCCAGCAGCGAGCCTACAGGAAACCAAGAGACCCAGTACTTC. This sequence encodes CASSEPTGNQETQYF. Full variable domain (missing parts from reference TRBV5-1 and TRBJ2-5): KAGVTQTPRYLIKTRGQQVTLSCSPISGHRSVSWYQQTPGQGLQFLFEYFSETQRNKGNFPGRFSGRQFSNSRSEMNVSTLELGDSALYLCASSEPTGNQETQYFGPGTRLLVL.

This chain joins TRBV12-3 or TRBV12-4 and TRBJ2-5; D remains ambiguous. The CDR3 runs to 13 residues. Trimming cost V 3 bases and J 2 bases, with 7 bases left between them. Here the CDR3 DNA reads TGTGCCAGCAGTTTCGGCAGACAAGAGACCCAGTACTTC. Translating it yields CASSFGRQETQYF.

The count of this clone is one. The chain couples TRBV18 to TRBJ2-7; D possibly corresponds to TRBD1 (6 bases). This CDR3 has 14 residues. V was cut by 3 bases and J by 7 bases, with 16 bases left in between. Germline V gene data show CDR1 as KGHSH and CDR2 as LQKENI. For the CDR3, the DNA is TGTGCCAGCTCACCGCAGACAGGTTTGGGGGAGCAGTACTTC. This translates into CASSPQTGLGEQYF.

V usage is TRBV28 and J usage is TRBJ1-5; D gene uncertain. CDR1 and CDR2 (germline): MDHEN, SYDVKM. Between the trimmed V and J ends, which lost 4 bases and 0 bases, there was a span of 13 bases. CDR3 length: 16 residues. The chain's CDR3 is CASSSASFNSNQPQHF. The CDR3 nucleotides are TGTGCCAGCAGTTCCGCGTCTTTCAATAGCAATCAGCCCCAGCATTTT. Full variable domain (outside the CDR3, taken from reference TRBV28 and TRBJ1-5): DVKVTQSSRYLVKRTGEKVFLECVQDMDHENMFWYRQDPGLGLRLIYFSYDVKMKEKGDIPEGYSVSREKKERFSLILESASTNQTSMYLCASSSASFNSNQPQHFGDGTRLSIL.

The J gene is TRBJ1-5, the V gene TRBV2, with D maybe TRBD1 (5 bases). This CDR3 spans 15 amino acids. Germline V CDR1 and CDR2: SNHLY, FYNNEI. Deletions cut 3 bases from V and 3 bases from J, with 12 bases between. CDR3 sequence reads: CASSESQGVNQPQHF. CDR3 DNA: TGTGCCAGCAGTGAGAGCCAGGGAGTCAATCAGCCCCAGCATTTT.

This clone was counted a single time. Written as DNA, the CDR3 is TGTGCCAGCAGCGGGCTACAGGGCTACGAGCAGTACTTC. This sequence encodes CASSGLQGYEQYF. This chain uses TRBV7-2 with TRBJ2-7; TRBD1 might be the D (6 bases). The germline V gene has CDR1 SGHTA and CDR2 FQGNSA. This CDR3 spans 13 amino acids. V was shortened by 5 bases and J by 3 bases, with 11 bases between the two germline ends. Together with reference TRBV7-2 and TRBJ2-7, the CDR3 gives the full variable domain: GAGVSQSPSNKVTEKGKDVELRCDPISGHTALYWYRQSLGQGLEFLIYFQGNSAPDKSGLPSDRFSAERTGGSVSTLTIQRTQQEDSAVYLCASSGLQGYEQYFGPGTRLTVT.

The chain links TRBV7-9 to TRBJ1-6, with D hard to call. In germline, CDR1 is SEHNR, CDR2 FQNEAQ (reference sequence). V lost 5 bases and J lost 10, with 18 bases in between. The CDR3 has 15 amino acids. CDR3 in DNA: TGTGCCAGCAGCCCTGCCACGGGGTTAGGATCACCCCTCCACTTT. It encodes CASSPATGLGSPLHF. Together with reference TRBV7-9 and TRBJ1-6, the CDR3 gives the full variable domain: DTGVSQNPRHKITKRGQNVTFRCDPISEHNRLYWYRQTLGQGPEFLTYFQNEAQLEKSRLLSDRFSAERPKGSFSTLEIQRTEQGDSAMYLCASSPATGLGSPLHFGNGTRLTVT.

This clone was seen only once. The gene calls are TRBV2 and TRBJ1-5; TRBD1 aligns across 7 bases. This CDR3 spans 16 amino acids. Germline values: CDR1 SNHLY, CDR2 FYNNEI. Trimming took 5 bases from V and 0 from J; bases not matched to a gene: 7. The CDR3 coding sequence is TGTGCCAGCAGTAGGGACAGTCCTGGTAGCAATCAGCCCCAGCATTTT. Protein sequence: CASSRDSPGSNQPQHF.

The CDR3 DNA follows: TGTGCCAGCAGCGTAGTAGGACAGTTCACAGATACGCAGTATTTT. Protein: CASSVVGQFTDTQYF. The V gene is TRBV9, the J gene TRBJ2-3, with a tentative D call TRBD1 (6 bases). The CDR3 loop spans 15 amino acids. Between the trimmed V and J ends, which lost 0 bases and 2 bases, there was a span of 10 bases. In germline, CDR1 is SGDLS, CDR2 YYNGEE.

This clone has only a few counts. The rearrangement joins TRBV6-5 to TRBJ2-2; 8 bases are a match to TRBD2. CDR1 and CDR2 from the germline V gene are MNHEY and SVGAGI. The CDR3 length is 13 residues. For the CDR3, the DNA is TGTGCGGTTGGACTAGCCCACACCGGGGAGCTGTTTTTT. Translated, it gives CAVGLAHTGELFF.

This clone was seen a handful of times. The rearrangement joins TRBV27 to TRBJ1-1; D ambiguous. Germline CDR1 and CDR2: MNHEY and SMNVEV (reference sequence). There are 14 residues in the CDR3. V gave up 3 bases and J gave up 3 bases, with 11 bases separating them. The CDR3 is CASSLAAGYTEAFF. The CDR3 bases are TGTGCCAGCAGTTTGGCGGCCGGTTACACTGAAGCTTTCTTT.

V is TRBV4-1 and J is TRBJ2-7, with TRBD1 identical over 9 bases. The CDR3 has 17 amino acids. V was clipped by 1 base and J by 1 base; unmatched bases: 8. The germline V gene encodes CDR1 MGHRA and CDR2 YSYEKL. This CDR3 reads CASSQAPGTGKSYEQYF. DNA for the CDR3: TGCGCCAGCAGCCAAGCCCCGGGGACAGGGAAATCCTACGAGCAGTACTTC.

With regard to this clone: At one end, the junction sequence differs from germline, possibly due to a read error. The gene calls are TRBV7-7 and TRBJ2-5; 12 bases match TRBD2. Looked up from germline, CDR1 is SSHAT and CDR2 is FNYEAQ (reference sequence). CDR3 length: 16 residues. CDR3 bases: TGTGCTAGCAGCCCCACACTAGCGGGGGGTCAAGAGACCCAGTACTTC. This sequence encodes CASSPTLAGGQETQYF.

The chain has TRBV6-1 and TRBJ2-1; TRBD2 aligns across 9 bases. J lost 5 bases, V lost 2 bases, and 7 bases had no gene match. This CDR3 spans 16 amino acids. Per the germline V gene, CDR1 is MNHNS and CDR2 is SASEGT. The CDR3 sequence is CASSESGGRVNNEQFF. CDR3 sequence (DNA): TGTGCCAGCAGTGAATCAGGCGGGAGGGTGAACAATGAGCAGTTCTTC.